One and the same sample provided the 7 T cell receptor beta chains below, sequenced in a study of human versus mouse CDR3 diversity and MHC coevolution. Repertoires were generated with immunoSEQ multiplex PCR, while TCRdb's copy carries only in-frame clones and drops some. The sample comprises 86,000 or so clones, over 85% of which are singletons, and 1.2% to 1.5% rests with the top ten. Input material: naive CD4+ T cells from blood. Subset meaning: CD45RO-negative CD62L-positive naive CD4 T cells. These receptor sequences come from a person aged 25-75 years in good health.

This clone was seen more than once but under ten times. CDR3 nucleotide sequence: TGTGCCAGTAGTATTCAAGGGGTGGCTGAAAAACTGTTTTTT. This translates into CASSIQGVAEKLFF. V usage is TRBV19 and J usage is TRBJ1-4, with D maybe TRBD1 (5 bases). In germline, CDR1 is LNHDA, CDR2 SQIVND (reference sequence). The CDR3 extends over 14 amino acids. V lost 3 bases and J 7 bases, leaving 12 bases between the germline ends.

The chain couples TRBV10-3 to TRBJ2-7; 8 nucleotides line up with TRBD1. Germline CDR1 ENHRY, CDR2 SYGVKD. The V and J ends lost 11 bases and 6 bases, in that order; junction bases with no gene match: 6. The CDR3 is made up of 11 amino acids. CDR3 bases: TGTGCCGCCCAGGGGGCGTCCGAGCAGTACTTC. Its translation: CAAQGASEQYF.

The gene calls are TRBV19 and TRBJ2-2; 8 bases agree with TRBD2. Per the germline V gene, CDR1 is LNHDA and CDR2 is SQIVND (reference sequence). This CDR3 has 15 amino acids. J was trimmed by 6 bases and V by 1 base; bases with no gene match: 4. The CDR3 region is CASSIGAGAAGELFF. CDR3 coding DNA: TGTGCCAGTAGTATAGGAGCGGGAGCCGCCGGGGAGCTGTTTTTT. The full variable domain, with the rest looked up from reference TRBV19 and TRBJ2-2, is DGGITQSPKYLFRKEGQNVTLSCEQNLNHDAMYWYRQDPGQGLRLIYYSQIVNDFQKGDIAEGYSVSREKKESFPLTVTSAQKNPTAFYLCASSIGAGAAGELFFGEGSRLTVL.

This rearrangement joins TRBV7-2 to TRBJ1-6, with D maybe TRBD1 (5 bases). The CDR3 is 17 residues long. V was cut by 1 base and J by 10 bases, with 20 bases left in between. CDR1 and CDR2 (germline): SGHTA, FQGNSA. In DNA form, the CDR3 reads TGTGCCAGCAGCTTAGGCCCAGGGCCCATTCTAAAATCACCCCTCCACTTT. This codes for CASSLGPGPILKSPLHF.

This clone was observed a single time. This chain links TRBV7-2 with TRBJ2-1; possibly TRBD2 for D (6 bases). In germline, CDR1 is SGHTA, CDR2 FQGNSA. The CDR3 covers 14 residues. Trimming pared 1 base from V and 6 bases from J, leaving 10 bases between. The CDR3 is CASSLVGGGNEQFF. CDR3 bases: TGTGCCAGCAGCTTAGTGGGAGGAGGCAATGAGCAGTTCTTC.

The rearrangement links TRBV7-6 to TRBJ2-2; maybe TRBD2 (6 bases). This CDR3 is built from 16 residues. V was trimmed by 2 bases and J by 4 bases, leaving 14 bases between them. Germline CDR1 and CDR2: SGHVS and FNYEAQ. The CDR3 region is CASSLFGGAGTGELFF. The CDR3, as DNA: TGTGCCAGCAGCTTATTCGGCGGGGCGGGCACCGGGGAGCTGTTTTTT.

This clone was detected once. CDR3: CASSFSGLNEQFF. The CDR3 coding sequence is TGTGCCAGCAGCTTTTCGGGACTCAATGAGCAGTTCTTC. The rearrangement uses TRBV7-2 and TRBJ2-1, with D tentatively TRBD2 (6 bases). The CDR3 covers 13 residues. CDR1 SGHTA and CDR2 FQGNSA come from the germline V gene. Deletions cut 3 bases from V and 6 bases from J, with 9 bases between.